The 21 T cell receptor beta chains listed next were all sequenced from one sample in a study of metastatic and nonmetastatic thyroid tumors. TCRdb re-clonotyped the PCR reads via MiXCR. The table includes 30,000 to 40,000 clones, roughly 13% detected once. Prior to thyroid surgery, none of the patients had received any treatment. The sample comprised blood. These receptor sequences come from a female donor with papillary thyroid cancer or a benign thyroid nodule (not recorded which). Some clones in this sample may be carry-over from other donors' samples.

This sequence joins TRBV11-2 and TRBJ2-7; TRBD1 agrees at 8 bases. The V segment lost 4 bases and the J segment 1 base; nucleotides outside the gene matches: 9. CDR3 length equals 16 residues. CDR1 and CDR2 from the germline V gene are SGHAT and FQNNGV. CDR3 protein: CASSSQSWTGSYEQYF. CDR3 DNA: TGTGCCAGCAGCTCTCAAAGTTGGACAGGGTCCTACGAGCAGTACTTC.

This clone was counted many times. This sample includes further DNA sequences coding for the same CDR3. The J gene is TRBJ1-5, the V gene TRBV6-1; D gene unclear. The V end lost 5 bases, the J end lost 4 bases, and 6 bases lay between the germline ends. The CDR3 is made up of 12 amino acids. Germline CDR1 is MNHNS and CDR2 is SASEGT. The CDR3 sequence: CASSTINQPQHF. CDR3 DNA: TGTGCCAGCAGTACCATTAATCAGCCCCAGCATTTT.

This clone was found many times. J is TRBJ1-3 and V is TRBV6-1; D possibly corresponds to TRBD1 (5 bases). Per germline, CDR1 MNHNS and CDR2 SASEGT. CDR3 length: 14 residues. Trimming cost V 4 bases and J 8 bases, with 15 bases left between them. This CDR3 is CASSVPGSRDTIYF. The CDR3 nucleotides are TGTGCCAGCAGTGTACCAGGGTCCCGAGACACCATATATTTT.

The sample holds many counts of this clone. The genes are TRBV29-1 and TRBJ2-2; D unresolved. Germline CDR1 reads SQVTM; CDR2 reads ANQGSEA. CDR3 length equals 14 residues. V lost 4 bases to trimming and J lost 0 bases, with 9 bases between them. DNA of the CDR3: TGCAGCGTTGCCGGCAATACGAACACCGGGGAGCTGTTTTTT. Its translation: CSVAGNTNTGELFF.

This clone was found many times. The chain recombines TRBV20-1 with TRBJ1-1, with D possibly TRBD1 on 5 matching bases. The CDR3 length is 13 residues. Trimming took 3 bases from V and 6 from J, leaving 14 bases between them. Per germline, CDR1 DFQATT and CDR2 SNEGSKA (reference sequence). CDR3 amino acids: CSASPPGGAEAFF. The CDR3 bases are TGCAGTGCTAGCCCCCCGGGAGGGGCTGAAGCTTTCTTT.

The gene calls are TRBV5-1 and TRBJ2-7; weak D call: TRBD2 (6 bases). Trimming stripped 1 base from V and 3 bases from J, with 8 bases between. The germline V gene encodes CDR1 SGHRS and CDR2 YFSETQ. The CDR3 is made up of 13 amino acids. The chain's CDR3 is CASSLRRDYEQYF. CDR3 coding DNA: TGCGCCAGCAGCTTGAGGAGGGACTACGAGCAGTACTTC.

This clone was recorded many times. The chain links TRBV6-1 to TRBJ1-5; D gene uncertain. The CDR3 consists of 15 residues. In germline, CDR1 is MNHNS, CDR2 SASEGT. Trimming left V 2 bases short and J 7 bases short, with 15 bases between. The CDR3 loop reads CASSELGAGRQPQHF. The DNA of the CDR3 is TGTGCCAGCAGTGAACTGGGAGCAGGCCGGCAGCCCCAGCATTTT.

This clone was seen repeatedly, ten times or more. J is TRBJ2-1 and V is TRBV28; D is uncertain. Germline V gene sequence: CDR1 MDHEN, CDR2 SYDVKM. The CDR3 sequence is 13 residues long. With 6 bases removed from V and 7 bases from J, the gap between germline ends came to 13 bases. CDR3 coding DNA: TGTGCCAGCAGCCCTCACGGTGGGAATGAGCAGTTCTTC. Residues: CASSPHGGNEQFF.

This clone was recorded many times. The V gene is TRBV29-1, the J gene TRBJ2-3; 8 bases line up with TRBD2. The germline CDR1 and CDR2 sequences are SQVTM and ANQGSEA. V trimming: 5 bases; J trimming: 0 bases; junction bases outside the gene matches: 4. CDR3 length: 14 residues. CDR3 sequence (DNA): TGCAGCGTTCCTAGCGGGCCGAGCACAGATACGCAGTATTTT. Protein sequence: CSVPSGPSTDTQYF.

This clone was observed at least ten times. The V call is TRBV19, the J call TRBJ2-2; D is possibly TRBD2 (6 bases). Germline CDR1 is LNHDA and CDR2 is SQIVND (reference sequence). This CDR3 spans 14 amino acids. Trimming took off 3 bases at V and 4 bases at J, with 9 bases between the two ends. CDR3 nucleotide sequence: TGTGCCAGTAGTATTGTTAGCGGCACCGGGGAGCTGTTTTTT. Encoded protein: CASSIVSGTGELFF. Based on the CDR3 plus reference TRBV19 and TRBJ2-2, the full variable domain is DGGITQSPKYLFRKEGQNVTLSCEQNLNHDAMYWYRQDPGQGLRLIYYSQIVNDFQKGDIAEGYSVSREKKESFPLTVTSAQKNPTAFYLCASSIVSGTGELFFGEGSRLTVL.

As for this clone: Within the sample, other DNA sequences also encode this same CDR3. This CDR3 reads CASSLLGGRGWADTQYF. The CDR3 region has the DNA TGTGCCAGCAGCTTACTTGGGGGTAGAGGCTGGGCGGATACGCAGTATTTT. This chain joins TRBV7-3 and TRBJ2-3; tentatively, D is TRBD1 or TRBD2 (5 bases each). The ends were cut back, 2 bases at V and 6 bases at J, with 21 bases in the middle. The germline V gene has CDR1 SGHTA and CDR2 FQGTGA. CDR3 length: 17 residues.

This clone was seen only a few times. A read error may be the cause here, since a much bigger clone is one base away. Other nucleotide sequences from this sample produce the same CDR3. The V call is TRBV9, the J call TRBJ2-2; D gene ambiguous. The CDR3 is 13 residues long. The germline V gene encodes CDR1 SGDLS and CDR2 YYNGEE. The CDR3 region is CASSVEWTGELFF. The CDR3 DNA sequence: TGTGCCAGCAGCGTAGAATGGACCGGTGAGCTGTTTTTT.

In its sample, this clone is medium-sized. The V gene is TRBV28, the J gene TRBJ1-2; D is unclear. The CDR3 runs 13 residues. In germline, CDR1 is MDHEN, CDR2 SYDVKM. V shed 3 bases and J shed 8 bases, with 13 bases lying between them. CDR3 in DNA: TGTGCCAGCAGTTTTGCAGGCCCCACGGGCTACACCTTC. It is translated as CASSFAGPTGYTF.

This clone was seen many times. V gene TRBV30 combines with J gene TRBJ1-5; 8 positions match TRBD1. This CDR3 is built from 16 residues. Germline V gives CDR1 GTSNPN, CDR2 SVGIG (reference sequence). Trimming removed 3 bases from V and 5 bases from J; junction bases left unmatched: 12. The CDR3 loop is CAWSPGRTGLDQPQHF. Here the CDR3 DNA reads TGTGCCTGGAGCCCCGGTAGGACAGGGCTAGATCAGCCCCAGCATTTT.

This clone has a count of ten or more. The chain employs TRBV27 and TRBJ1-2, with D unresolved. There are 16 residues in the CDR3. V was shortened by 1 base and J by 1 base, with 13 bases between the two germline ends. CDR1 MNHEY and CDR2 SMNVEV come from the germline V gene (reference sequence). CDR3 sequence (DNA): TGTGCCAGCAGTTTATACTGGTCGGGCGGTAACTATGGCTACACCTTC. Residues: CASSLYWSGGNYGYTF.

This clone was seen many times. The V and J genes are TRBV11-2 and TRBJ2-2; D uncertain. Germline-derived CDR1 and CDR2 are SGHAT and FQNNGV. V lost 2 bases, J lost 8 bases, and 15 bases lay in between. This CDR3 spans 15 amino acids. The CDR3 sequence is CASSLNRIHRGELFF. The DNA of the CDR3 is TGTGCCAGCAGCTTAAACAGAATTCACCGAGGGGAGCTGTTTTTT.

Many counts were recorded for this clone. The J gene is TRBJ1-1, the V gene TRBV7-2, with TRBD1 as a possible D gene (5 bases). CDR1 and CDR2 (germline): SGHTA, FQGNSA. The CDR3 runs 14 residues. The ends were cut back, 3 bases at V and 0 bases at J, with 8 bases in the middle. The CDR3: CASSFTGMNTEAFF. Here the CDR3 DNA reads TGTGCCAGCAGCTTCACAGGCATGAACACTGAAGCTTTCTTT.

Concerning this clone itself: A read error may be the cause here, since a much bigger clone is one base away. CDR3 DNA sequence: TGTGCCAGCTCACCACCTTCCACGGACTATGGCTACACCTTC. Translation gives CASSPPSTDYGYTF. The chain carries TRBV18 and TRBJ1-2; D unresolved. V lost 0 bases and J lost 3, with 8 bases in between. Germline loops: CDR1 KGHSH, CDR2 LQKENI. The CDR3 is made up of 14 amino acids.

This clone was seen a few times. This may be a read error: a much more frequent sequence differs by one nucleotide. The CDR3 protein is CAIRSEGEKLFF. For the CDR3, the DNA is TGCGCCATCAGGTCGGAAGGGGAAAAACTGTTTTTT. The rearrangement uses TRBV5-1 and TRBJ1-4; no firm D call. The V end was cut by 9 bases, the J end by 8 bases, with 14 bases between. CDR1 is SGHRS and CDR2 is YFSETQ in the germline V gene. CDR3 length equals 12 residues.

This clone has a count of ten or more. CDR3 bases: TGCGCCAGCAGCTTGGCCGGGGCTAGTCCCTACGAGCAGTACTTC. This translates into CASSLAGASPYEQYF. The gene calls are TRBV5-1 and TRBJ2-7, with D possibly being TRBD1 or TRBD2 (5 bases each). The CDR3 has 15 amino acids. V lost 0 bases and J 2 bases, leaving 12 bases between the germline ends. Germline lookup yields CDR1 SGHRS and CDR2 YFSETQ.

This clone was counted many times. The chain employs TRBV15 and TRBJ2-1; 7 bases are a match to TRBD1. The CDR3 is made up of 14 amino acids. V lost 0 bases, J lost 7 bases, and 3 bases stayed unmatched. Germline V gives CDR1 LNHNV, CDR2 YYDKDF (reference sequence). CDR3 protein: CATSREGQRNEQFF. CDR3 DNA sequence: TGTGCCACCAGCAGAGAGGGACAGCGGAATGAGCAGTTCTTC.